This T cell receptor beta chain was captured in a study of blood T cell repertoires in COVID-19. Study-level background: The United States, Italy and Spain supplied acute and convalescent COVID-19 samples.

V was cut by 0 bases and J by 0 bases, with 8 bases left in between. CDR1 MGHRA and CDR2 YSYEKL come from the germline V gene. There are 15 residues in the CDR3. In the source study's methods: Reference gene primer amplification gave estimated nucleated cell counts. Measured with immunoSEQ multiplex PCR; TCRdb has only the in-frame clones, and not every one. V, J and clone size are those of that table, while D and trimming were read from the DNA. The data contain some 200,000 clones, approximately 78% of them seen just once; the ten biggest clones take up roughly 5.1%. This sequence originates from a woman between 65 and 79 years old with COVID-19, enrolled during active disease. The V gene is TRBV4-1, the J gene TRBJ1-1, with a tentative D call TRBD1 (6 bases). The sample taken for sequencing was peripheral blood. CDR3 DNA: TGCGCCAGCAGCCAAGAAGGGGGAATGAACACTGAAGCTTTCTTT. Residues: CASSQEGGMNTEAFF.